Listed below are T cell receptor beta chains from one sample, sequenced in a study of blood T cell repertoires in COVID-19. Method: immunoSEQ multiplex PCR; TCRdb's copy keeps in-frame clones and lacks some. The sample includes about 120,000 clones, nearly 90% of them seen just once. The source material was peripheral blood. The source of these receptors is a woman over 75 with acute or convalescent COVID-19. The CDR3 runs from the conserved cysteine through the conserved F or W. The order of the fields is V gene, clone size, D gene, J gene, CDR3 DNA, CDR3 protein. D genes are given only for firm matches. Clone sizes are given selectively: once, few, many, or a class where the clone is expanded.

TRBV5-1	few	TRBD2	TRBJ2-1	TGCGCCAGCAGCCCTAGCGGGGGGGCTTATGAGCAGTTCTTC	CASSPSGGAYEQFF
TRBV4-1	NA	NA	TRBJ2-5	TGCGCCAGCAGCCAAGGGGGACACCTCCAAGAGACCCAGTACTTC	CASSQGGHLQETQYF
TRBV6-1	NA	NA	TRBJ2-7	TGTGCCAGCAGTGGAGCGGCAGGCGAATACGAGCAGTACTTC	CASSGAAGEYEQYF
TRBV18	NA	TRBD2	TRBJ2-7	TGTGCCAGCTCACCCACCGGGACTAGTGGTACAGAGTACTTC	CASSPTGTSGTEYF
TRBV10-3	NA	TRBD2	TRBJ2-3	TGTGCCATCAGTGAGTTCTTGGGAGGGGGCACAGATACGCAGTATTTT	CAISEFLGGGTDTQYF
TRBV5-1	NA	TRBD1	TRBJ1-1	TGCGCCAGCAGATCCAATACAGGGGCTAACACTGAAGCTTTCTTT	CASRSNTGANTEAFF
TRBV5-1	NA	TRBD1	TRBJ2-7	TGCGCCAGCAGCTTGAACAGGGGCCCCTACGAGCAGTACTTC	CASSLNRGPYEQYF
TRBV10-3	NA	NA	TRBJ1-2	TGTGCCATCAGTGAGGGAGAGGGTGTTCCCCGCTATGGCTACACCTTC	CAISEGEGVPRYGYTF
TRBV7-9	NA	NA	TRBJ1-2	TGTGCCAGCAGCTTTCAAGGGGTGGACTATGGCTACACCTTC	CASSFQGVDYGYTF
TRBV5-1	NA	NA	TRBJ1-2	TGCGCCAGCAGCTACGAGGTAGACTATGGCTACACCTTC	CASSYEVDYGYTF
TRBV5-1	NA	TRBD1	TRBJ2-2	TGCGCCAGCAGCCAACAGGGGGCCCACGGGGAGCTGTTTTTT	CASSQQGAHGELFF
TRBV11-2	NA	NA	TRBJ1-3	TGTGCCAGCAGGCCAGACGGGGTCCGGGTCAGCTCTGGAAACACCATATATTTT	CASRPDGVRVSSGNTIYF
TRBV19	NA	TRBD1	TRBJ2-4	TGTGCCAGTGCAGGGGGCTCCAAAAACATTCAGTACTTC	CASAGGSKNIQYF
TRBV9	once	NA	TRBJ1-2	TGTGCCAGCAGCGACCCACTGTCAACAGGGAACTATGGCTACACCTTC	CASSDPLSTGNYGYTF
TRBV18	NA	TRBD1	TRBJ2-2	TGTGCCAGCTCACCTTGGACAGGGTCAACCGGGGAGCTGTTTTTT	CASSPWTGSTGELFF
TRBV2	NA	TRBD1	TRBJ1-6	TGTGCCAGCACCCAACTTGACAGGGCATCCTATAATTCACCCCTCCACTTT	CASTQLDRASYNSPLHF
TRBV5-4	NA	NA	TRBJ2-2	TGTGCCAGCAGCTTCGAGCGGCTGAACACCGGGGAGCTGTTTTTT	CASSFERLNTGELFF
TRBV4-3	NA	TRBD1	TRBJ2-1	TGCGCCAGCAGCCAAGTAAACAGGGGCTACAATGAGCAGTTCTTC	CASSQVNRGYNEQFF
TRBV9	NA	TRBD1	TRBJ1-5	TGTGCCAGCAGTCGGACAGGGGATAGCAATCAGCCCCAGCATTTT	CASSRTGDSNQPQHF
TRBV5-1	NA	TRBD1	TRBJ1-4	TGCGCCAGCAGCTCTCAGGGGGTGAAGCTCGAAAAACTGTTTTTT	CASSSQGVKLEKLFF
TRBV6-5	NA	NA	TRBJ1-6	TGTGCCAGCAGTCCTCAGGCGACTAAAAATTCACCCCTCCACTTT	CASSPQATKNSPLHF
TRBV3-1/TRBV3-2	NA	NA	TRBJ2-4	TGTGCCAGCAGCCAAGATGGTCGGCCAGGCATTGCCCACTTC	CASSQDGRPGIAHF